This T cell receptor (beta chain) is drawn from a study of CXCR3 chemokines and chemotherapy response in bladder cancer. TCRdb used MiXCR to reprocess the PCR reads, holding one entry per CDR3 protein. The sample consists of thousands of distinct CDR3 sequences, about 15% of them appearing once. Trimming took 1 base from V and 5 from J; bases not matched to a gene: 5. Germline V gene data show CDR1 as SGHTA and CDR2 as FQGNSA. This CDR3 is built from 16 residues. The chain combines TRBV7-2 with TRBJ2-2, with 9 bases matching TRBD2. The TCR sequence derives from a human donor with bladder cancer that responded to neoadjuvant chemotherapy. The material was obtained from a patient whose treatment included neoadjuvant chemotherapy. CDR3: CASSLVGLAGTGELFF. The CDR3 region has the DNA TGTGCCAGCAGCTTAGTTGGGCTAGCGGGAACCGGGGAGCTGTTTTTT. Filled out from reference TRBV7-2 and TRBJ2-2, the complete variable domain reads GAGVSQSPSNKVTEKGKDVELRCDPISGHTALYWYRQSLGQGLEFLIYFQGNSAPDKSGLPSDRFSAERTGGSVSTLTIQRTQQEDSAVYLCASSLVGLAGTGELFFGEGSRLTVL.